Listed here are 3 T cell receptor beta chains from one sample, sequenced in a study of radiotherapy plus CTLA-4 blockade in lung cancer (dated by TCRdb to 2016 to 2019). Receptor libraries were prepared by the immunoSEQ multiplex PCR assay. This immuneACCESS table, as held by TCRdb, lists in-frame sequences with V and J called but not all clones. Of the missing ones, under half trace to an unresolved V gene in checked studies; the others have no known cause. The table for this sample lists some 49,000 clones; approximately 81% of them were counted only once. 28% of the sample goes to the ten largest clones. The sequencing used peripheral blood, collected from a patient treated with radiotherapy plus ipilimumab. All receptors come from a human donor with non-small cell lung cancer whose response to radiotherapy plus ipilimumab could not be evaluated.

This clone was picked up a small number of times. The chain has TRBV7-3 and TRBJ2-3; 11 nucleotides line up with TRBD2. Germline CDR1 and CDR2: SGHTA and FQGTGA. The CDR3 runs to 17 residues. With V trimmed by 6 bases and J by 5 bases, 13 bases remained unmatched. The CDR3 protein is CASSLQTRGLAGDTQYF. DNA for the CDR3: TGTGCCAGCAGTTTACAAACCCGAGGACTAGCGGGAGATACGCAGTATTTT.

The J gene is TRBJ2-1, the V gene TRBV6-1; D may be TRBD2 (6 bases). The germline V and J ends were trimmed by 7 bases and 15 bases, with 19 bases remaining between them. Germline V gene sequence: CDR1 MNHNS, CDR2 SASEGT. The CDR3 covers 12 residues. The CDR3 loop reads CASIRDSASRFF. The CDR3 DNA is TGTGCCAGCATAAGGGACTCAGCCAGTCGGTTCTTC.

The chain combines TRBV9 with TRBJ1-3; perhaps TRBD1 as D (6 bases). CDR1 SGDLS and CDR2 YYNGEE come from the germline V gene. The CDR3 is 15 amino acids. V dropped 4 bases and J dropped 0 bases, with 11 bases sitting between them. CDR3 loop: CASSRDRSSGNTIYF. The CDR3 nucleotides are TGTGCCAGCAGCCGCGACAGGTCCTCTGGAAACACCATATATTTT.